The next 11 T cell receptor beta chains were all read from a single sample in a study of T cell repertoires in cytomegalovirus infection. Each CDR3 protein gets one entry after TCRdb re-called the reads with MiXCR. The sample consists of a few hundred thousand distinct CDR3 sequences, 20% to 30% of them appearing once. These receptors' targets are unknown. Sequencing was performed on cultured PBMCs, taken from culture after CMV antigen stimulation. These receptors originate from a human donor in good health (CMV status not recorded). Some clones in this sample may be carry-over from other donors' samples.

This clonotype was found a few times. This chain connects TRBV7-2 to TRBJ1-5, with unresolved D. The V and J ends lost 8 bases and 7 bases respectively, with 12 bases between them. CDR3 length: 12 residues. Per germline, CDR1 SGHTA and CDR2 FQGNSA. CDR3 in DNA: TGTGCCAGCGGTGGGGAGTACCAGCCCCAGCATTTT. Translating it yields CASGGEYQPQHF.

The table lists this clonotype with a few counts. This CDR3 reads CASRRALNTGELFF. The CDR3, as DNA: TGTGCCAGCAGGAGGGCTTTGAACACCGGGGAGCTGTTTTTT. This rearrangement joins TRBV6-2 or TRBV6-3 to TRBJ2-2; a weak D match, TRBD2 (5 bases). The CDR3 contains 14 residues. CDR1 and CDR2 (germline): MNHEY, SVGEGT. Trimming shortened V by 6 bases and J by 1 base, and 9 bases separated the two germline ends.

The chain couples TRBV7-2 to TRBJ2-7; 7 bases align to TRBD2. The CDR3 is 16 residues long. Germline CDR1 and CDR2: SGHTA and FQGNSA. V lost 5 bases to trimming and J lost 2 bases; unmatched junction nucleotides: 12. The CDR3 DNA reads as TGTGCCAGCAGCGCAACGAGGATAGCGGGTACCTACGAGCAGTACTTC. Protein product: CASSATRIAGTYEQYF.

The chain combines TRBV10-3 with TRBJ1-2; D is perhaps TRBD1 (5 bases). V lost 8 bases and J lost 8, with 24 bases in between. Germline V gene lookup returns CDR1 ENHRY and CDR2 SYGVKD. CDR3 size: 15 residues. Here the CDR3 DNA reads TGTGCCATCTCGTCCCCTAGTGTAGGGGCACAGGGCTACACCTTC. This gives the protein CAISSPSVGAQGYTF.

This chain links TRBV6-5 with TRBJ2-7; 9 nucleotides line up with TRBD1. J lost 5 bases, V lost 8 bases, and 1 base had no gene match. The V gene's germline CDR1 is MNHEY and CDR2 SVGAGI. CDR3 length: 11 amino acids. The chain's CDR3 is CASGQGNEQYF. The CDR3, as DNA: TGTGCCAGCGGACAGGGGAACGAGCAGTACTTC.

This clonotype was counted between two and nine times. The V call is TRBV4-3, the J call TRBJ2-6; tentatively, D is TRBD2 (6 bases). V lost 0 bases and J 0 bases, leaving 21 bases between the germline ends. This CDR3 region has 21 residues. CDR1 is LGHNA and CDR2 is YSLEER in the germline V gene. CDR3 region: CASSQEILDGGQGSGANVLTF. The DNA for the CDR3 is TGCGCCAGCAGCCAAGAAATTCTTGACGGGGGTCAGGGCTCTGGGGCCAACGTCCTGACTTTC.

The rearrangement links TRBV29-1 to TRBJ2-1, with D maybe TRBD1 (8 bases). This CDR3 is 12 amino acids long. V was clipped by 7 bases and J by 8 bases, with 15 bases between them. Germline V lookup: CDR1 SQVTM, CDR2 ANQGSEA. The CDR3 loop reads CSGNRGGYEQFF. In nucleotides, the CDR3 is TGCAGCGGTAACAGGGGGGGGTATGAGCAGTTCTTC.

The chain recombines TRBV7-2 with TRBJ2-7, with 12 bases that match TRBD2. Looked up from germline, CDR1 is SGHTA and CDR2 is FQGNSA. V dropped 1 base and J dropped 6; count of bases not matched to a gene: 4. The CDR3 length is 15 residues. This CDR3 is CASSLVLGLAGEQYF. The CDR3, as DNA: TGTGCCAGCAGCTTAGTTCTGGGACTAGCGGGCGAGCAGTACTTC.

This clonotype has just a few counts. CDR3 in amino acids: CASSLRLGHSYEQYF. DNA of the CDR3: TGTGCCAGCAGCTTACGGCTGGGCCACTCCTACGAGCAGTACTTC. The V and J genes are TRBV7-2 and TRBJ2-7; D is unresolved. The V end lost 2 bases, the J end lost 0 bases, and 11 bases lay between the germline ends. CDR1 SGHTA and CDR2 FQGNSA come from the germline V gene. The CDR3 loop spans 15 amino acids. The whole variable domain, filled in from reference TRBV7-2 and TRBJ2-7, reads GAGVSQSPSNKVTEKGKDVELRCDPISGHTALYWYRQSLGQGLEFLIYFQGNSAPDKSGLPSDRFSAERTGGSVSTLTIQRTQQEDSAVYLCASSLRLGHSYEQYFGPGTRLTVT.

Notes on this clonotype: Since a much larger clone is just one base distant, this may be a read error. CDR3 coding DNA: TGTGCCAGCAGTTACGTTAGTAGCAATCAGCCCCAGCATTTT. This codes for CASSYVSSNQPQHF. The chain uses TRBV6-2 or TRBV6-3 and TRBJ1-5; no clear D. The germline V gene has CDR1 MNHEY and CDR2 SVGEGT. The V end lost 2 bases, the J end lost 0 bases, and 5 bases lay between the germline ends. The CDR3 has 14 residues.

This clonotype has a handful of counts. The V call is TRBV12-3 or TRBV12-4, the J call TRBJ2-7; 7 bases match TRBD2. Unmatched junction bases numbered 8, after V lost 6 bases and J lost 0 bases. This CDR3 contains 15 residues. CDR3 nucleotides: TGTGCCAGCAGCCCGGGGGGAGCGAGCTCCTACGAGCAGTACTTC. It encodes CASSPGGASSYEQYF.